These 21 T cell receptor beta chains originate from one sample sequenced in a study of CD8 T cells in Susac syndrome. An input of roughly 0.5 to 1 ug of RNA was subjected to reverse transcription using random hexamers. TCRdb passed the immunoSEQ multiplex PCR reads through MiXCR, listing each CDR3 protein once. Of more than 95,000 distinct CDR3 sequences listed, 90% to 95% are singletons. Material: CD8+ T cells from PBMCs. The receptors stem from a human donor with multiple sclerosis.

This chain uses TRBV20-1 with TRBJ1-5; D is possibly TRBD1 (6 bases). V was trimmed by 3 bases and J by 2 bases, leaving 17 bases between them. CDR1 is DFQATT, CDR2 SNEGSKA, per germline (reference sequence). The CDR3 consists of 16 residues. The chain's CDR3 is CSARCPPGHGNQPQHF. CDR3 DNA: TGCAGTGCTAGGTGCCCCCCGGGACATGGCAATCAGCCCCAGCATTTT.

The chain carries TRBV20-1 and TRBJ2-1, with 9 bases that match TRBD1. Germline values: CDR1 DFQATT, CDR2 SNEGSKA (reference sequence). Trimming removed 6 bases from V and 6 bases from J; junction bases left unmatched: 12. The CDR3 is 15 amino acids. Written as DNA, the CDR3 is TGCAGTGCCGAGGACCGGGACAGGGCGGGCAATGAGCAGTTCTTC. Translated, it gives CSAEDRDRAGNEQFF.

The chain couples TRBV6-5 to TRBJ2-1, with unresolved D. This CDR3 spans 13 amino acids. Trimming pared 4 bases from V and 7 bases from J, leaving 11 bases between. Germline V gene lookup returns CDR1 MNHEY and CDR2 SVGAGI. The chain's CDR3 is CASSFRAVNEQFF. The CDR3 DNA follows: TGTGCCAGCAGTTTTCGAGCCGTAAATGAGCAGTTCTTC.

This clonotype was recorded once. This sequence joins TRBV12-3 or TRBV12-4 and TRBJ2-2, with 10 bases matching TRBD1. V gave up 6 bases and J gave up 5 bases; unmatched junction bases: 9. The CDR3 is made up of 16 amino acids. CDR3 sequence reads: CASRPSRTGGTGELFF. The CDR3 bases are TGTGCCAGCAGGCCGTCCCGGACAGGGGGTACCGGGGAGCTGTTTTTT.

V usage is TRBV6-6 and J usage is TRBJ2-1; D uncertain. Germline values: CDR1 MNHNY, CDR2 SVGAGI (reference sequence). This CDR3 is built from 13 residues. V was pared by 7 bases and J by 4 bases, with 11 bases between. As DNA, the CDR3 is TGTGCCAGCATGCCTAGAAAATACAATGAGCAGTTCTTC. Its protein product is CASMPRKYNEQFF.

The chain combines TRBV28 with TRBJ2-6, with D uncertain. V lost 4 bases, J lost 5 bases, and 12 bases lay in between. Germline lookup yields CDR1 MDHEN and CDR2 SYDVKM. The CDR3 has 15 amino acids. CDR3 nucleotides: TGTGCCAGCAGTTCCCTCAATCAATGGGCCAACGTCCTGACTTTC. Its translation: CASSSLNQWANVLTF.

This chain uses TRBV13 with TRBJ2-7; no clear D gene. Germline assignment: CDR1 PRHDT and CDR2 FYEKMQ (reference sequence). V was trimmed by 0 bases and J by 5 bases, leaving 8 bases between them. CDR3 length: 13 amino acids. In DNA, the CDR3 is TGTGCCAGCAGCTTAGGGCCCAAGAACGAGCAGTACGTC. Translated, it gives CASSLGPKNEQYV.

The chain is built from TRBV2 and TRBJ2-3; D remains ambiguous. This CDR3 contains 11 residues. V lost 5 bases and J 7 bases, leaving 7 bases between the germline ends. Germline V lookup: CDR1 SNHLY, CDR2 FYNNEI. DNA of the CDR3: TGTGCCAGCAGTAATTATCATACGCAGTATTTT. It encodes CASSNYHTQYF.

CDR3 nucleotide sequence: TGCAGCATAGATGATAGCGGGGCCACCTACAATGAGCAGTTCTTC. Its translation is CSIDDSGATYNEQFF. The chain combines TRBV20-1 with TRBJ2-1; 8 nucleotides align to TRBD2. CDR1 DFQATT and CDR2 SNEGSKA come from the germline V gene (reference sequence). CDR3 length: 15 residues.

Comments on this clonotype: One junction end disagrees with the germline gene, perhaps due to a read error. This rearrangement joins TRBV6-4 to TRBJ2-3, with TRBD1 identical over 7 bases. CDR1 and CDR2 (germline): MRHNA, SNTAGT. CDR3 length equals 13 residues. As DNA, the CDR3 is TGTGCCGGCAGTGCCAGGGGGAGAGATACGCAGTATTTT. Its protein product is CAGSARGRDTQYF.

The V call is TRBV30, the J call TRBJ2-4, with 7 bases lining up with TRBD1. The germline CDR1 and CDR2 sequences are GTSNPN and SVGIG (reference sequence). This CDR3 is 12 amino acids long. V was clipped by 2 bases and J by 9 bases; unmatched bases: 4. CDR3 region: CAWSSTGAIQYF. The DNA for the CDR3 is TGTGCCTGGAGTTCAACAGGGGCCATTCAGTACTTC.

A remark on this clonotype: Mismatch with germline at one junction end may stem from a read error. The chain has TRBV4-1 and TRBJ1-5; a weak D match, TRBD1 (5 bases). Germline-derived CDR1 and CDR2 are MGHRA and YSYEKL. CDR3 length: 17 residues. The CDR3 region is CASTQSWRGRGNQPQHF. CDR3 bases: TGCGCCAGCACCCAATCGTGGAGGGGCAGGGGCAATCAGCCCCAGCATTTT.

The chain recombines TRBV19 with TRBJ2-6; D is perhaps TRBD1 or TRBD2 (6 bases each). Germline values: CDR1 LNHDA, CDR2 SQIVND (reference sequence). V lost 7 bases and J lost 1, with 14 bases in between. CDR3 size: 16 residues. The CDR3 region has the DNA TGTGCCAGTAACCACCGGGGGCTGTCTGGGGCCAACGTCCTGACTTTC. Amino acids: CASNHRGLSGANVLTF. The full variable domain, in which reference TRBV19 and TRBJ2-6 provide the parts outside the CDR3, is DGGITQSPKYLFRKEGQNVTLSCEQNLNHDAMYWYRQDPGQGLRLIYYSQIVNDFQKGDIAEGYSVSREKKESFPLTVTSAQKNPTAFYLCASNHRGLSGANVLTFGAGSRLTVL.

The chain employs TRBV27 and TRBJ1-1; TRBD1 might be the D (6 bases). CDR1 is MNHEY, CDR2 SMNVEV, per germline (reference sequence). V gave up 2 bases and J gave up 4 bases, with 11 bases separating them. The CDR3 has 14 amino acids. The CDR3 bases are TGTGCCAGCAGTTTAGGGGGGCTGGGCACTGAAGCTTTCTTT. This gives the protein CASSLGGLGTEAFF.

On this clonotype itself: The junction departs from the called germline gene at one end, perhaps through a read error. This chain uses TRBV3-1 with TRBJ2-1, with 13 positions matching TRBD2. Germline V gene lookup returns CDR1 LGHDT and CDR2 YNNKEL (reference sequence). This CDR3 is 15 amino acids long. For the CDR3, the DNA is TGTACCAGCAGACAACTAGCGGGAGGGGACAATGAGCAGTTCTTC. It specifies CTSRQLAGGDNEQFF.

This clonotype was picked up one time. This chain uses TRBV9 with TRBJ2-3; D unclear. Trimming left V 0 bases short and J 0 bases short, with 5 bases between. CDR1 and CDR2 from the germline V gene are SGDLS and YYNGEE. The CDR3 totals 14 residues. The DNA of the CDR3 is TGTGCCAGCAGCGTAGAGTCTAGCACAGATACGCAGTATTTT. Protein product: CASSVESSTDTQYF.

The CDR3 DNA is TGTGCCAGCAGTGAACCCACCTCCGATAGAGAGACCCAGTACTTC. Protein: CASSEPTSDRETQYF. V and J are TRBV2 and TRBJ2-5; D is unclear. CDR3 length: 15 amino acids. Germline V lookup: CDR1 SNHLY, CDR2 FYNNEI. Deletions cut 2 bases from V and 4 bases from J, with 14 bases between.

In DNA, the CDR3 is TGTGCCAGCACCCTATCGACGGTGTCCTACGAGCAGTACTTC. As protein: CASTLSTVSYEQYF. The chain employs TRBV7-8 and TRBJ2-7; D remains unclear. The length of the CDR3 is 14 residues. The V end lost 7 bases, the J end lost 1 base, and 14 bases lay between the germline ends. Germline V gene data show CDR1 as SGHVS and CDR2 as FQNEAQ. Full variable domain (remainder filled in from reference TRBV7-8 and TRBJ2-7): GAGVSQSPRYKVAKRGQDVALRCDPISGHVSLFWYQQALGQGPEFLTYFQNEAQLDKSGLPSDRFFAERPEGSVSTLKIQRTQQEDSAVYLCASTLSTVSYEQYFGPGTRLTVT.

This clonotype has only one observation. The chain combines TRBV20-1 with TRBJ1-5; 7 bases map to TRBD1. The CDR3 runs 14 residues. Looked up from germline, CDR1 is DFQATT and CDR2 is SNEGSKA (reference sequence). V gave up 3 bases and J gave up 3 bases; unmatched junction bases: 5. CDR3 nucleotide sequence: TGCAGTGCTAGCGTCAGGGGGTTCAATCAGCCCCAGCATTTT. It encodes CSASVRGFNQPQHF.

This clonotype has just a few counts. This chain connects TRBV5-1 to TRBJ2-7; 9 nucleotides agree with TRBD2. Trimming took 4 bases from V and 4 from J; bases not matched to a gene: 9. The CDR3 covers 15 residues. The germline V gene has CDR1 SGHRS and CDR2 YFSETQ. The CDR3 spells CASSTNSGGQYEQYF. The DNA of the CDR3 is TGCGCCAGCAGCACAAATAGCGGGGGCCAATACGAGCAGTACTTC.

V gene TRBV12-3 or TRBV12-4 combines with J gene TRBJ2-5, with D hard to call. There are 15 residues in the CDR3. The V and J ends lost 4 bases and 5 bases respectively, with 17 bases between them. CDR3 in DNA: TGTGCCAGCAGTTCAGGCCACGAGGTCCCCGAGACCCAGTACTTC. Its translation is CASSSGHEVPETQYF.